These T cell receptor beta chains were read from a single sample in a study of OX40 agonist ivuxolimab in advanced cancers. Profiling relied on immunoSEQ multiplex PCR, and the TCRdb table lists in-frame clones only, not all of them. The sample records under 25,000 clones, approximately 84% being singletons. Sequences were derived from CD4+ or CD8+ T cells sorted from blood, sampled in a trial of the OX40 agonist ivuxolimab. Receptors originate from an adult with an advanced solid tumor such as melanoma, head and neck, liver or kidney cancer. Each CDR3 is given with its conserved first and last residue. A D gene is named only where the DNA matches it firmly. Clone size is given for some rows only: seen once, a few or many times, or a class if the clone is expanded.

TRBV7-9,.,once,TRBJ2-5,TGTGCCAGCAGCCCAGGACGCATTCATGAGGAGACCCAGTACTTC,CASSPGRIHEETQYF
TRBV13,TRBD2,.,TRBJ2-3,TGTGCCAGCAGCCCCGCAGCGGGAGGGGGCCCAGATACGCAGTATTTT,CASSPAAGGGPDTQYF
TRBV6-5,TRBD2,.,TRBJ2-1,TGTGCCAGCAGTTACTCGCTAGCGGGGATTTACAATGAGCAGTTCTTC,CASSYSLAGIYNEQFF
TRBV2,.,.,TRBJ1-1,TGTGCCAGCAGTTGGACAGCTGAAGCTTTCTTT,CASSWTAEAFF
TRBV28,TRBD2,.,TRBJ2-1,TGTGCCAGCAGTTTGCTTACTAGCGGGGGTTCCTACAATGAGCAGTTCTTC,CASSLLTSGGSYNEQFF
TRBV5-6,TRBD1,.,TRBJ1-2,TGTGCCAGCAGTTACCGACAGGGGGCCAACTATGGCTACACCTTC,CASSYRQGANYGYTF
TRBV6-5,TRBD2,once,TRBJ2-1,TGTGCCAGCAGTTACTCTGGCGGGGGGGCCTCAAATGAGCAGTTCTTC,CASSYSGGGASNEQFF
TRBV5-6,TRBD2,.,TRBJ2-7,TGTGCCAGCAGCTTCGGGGGGGGACCCTTTGGAGAGCAGTACTTC,CASSFGGGPFGEQYF
TRBV7-2,.,.,TRBJ1-1,TGTGCCAGCAGCTTAATTTTGGGGGCTGAAGCTTTCTTT,CASSLILGAEAFF
TRBV2,TRBD1,.,TRBJ2-7,TGTGCCAGCGAGACGGTGGCCGGGACAGGAAATAACTTATCCTACGAGCAGTACTTC,CASETVAGTGNNLSYEQYF
TRBV5-4,TRBD1,once,TRBJ1-2,TGTGCCAGCAGCTCGCAGGGGGGCCGGCGGGAAGGCTATGGCTACACCTTC,CASSSQGGRREGYGYTF
TRBV6-5,.,.,TRBJ1-3,TGTGCCAGCAGAAAACTGGTCTCTGGAAACACCATATATTTT,CASRKLVSGNTIYF
TRBV7-9,.,.,TRBJ2-5,TGTGCCAGCAGCTCGGTCCTTTTGTATGGAACAGGGCCTTGGGAGACCCAGTACTTC,CASSSVLLYGTGPWETQYF
TRBV19,TRBD1,few,TRBJ2-7,TGTGCCAGTAGTATAGAAGGGACAGGCTCCTACGAGCAGTACTTC,CASSIEGTGSYEQYF
TRBV5-6,TRBD2,.,TRBJ2-7,TGTGCCAGCAGCTTGGGGCCGGGACTAGGAGATCACGAGCAGTACTTC,CASSLGPGLGDHEQYF
TRBV19,.,.,TRBJ1-5,TGTGCCAGTATCGAAACTCAGTCGGTAAATAGCAATCAGCCCCAGCATTTT,CASIETQSVNSNQPQHF
TRBV5-4,TRBD2,.,TRBJ2-3,TGTGCCAGCAGCCAAGATCTAGCGGGGGGCCCCACAGATACGCAGTATTTT,CASSQDLAGGPTDTQYF
TRBV27,TRBD2,once,TRBJ2-7,TGTGCCAGCAGCCGGGGGGGGACTAGCGGGAACTCCTACGAGCAGTACTTC,CASSRGGTSGNSYEQYF
TRBV2,TRBD2,.,TRBJ2-1,TGTGCCAGCAGTCCCGAGCGGGGGCAACGCAATGAGCAGTTCTTC,CASSPERGQRNEQFF
TRBV20-1,.,.,TRBJ2-7,TGCAGTGCTGCGGACCACGAGCAGTACTTC,CSAADHEQYF
TRBV18,.,.,TRBJ2-6,TGTGCCAGCTCACACTCGGCGGCGGACTCTGGGGCCAACGTCCTGACTTTC,CASSHSAADSGANVLTF
TRBV6-6,TRBD1,.,TRBJ1-1,TGTGCCAGCAGTTTAGGGGGCACCCGGGTAACTGAAGCTTTCTTT,CASSLGGTRVTEAFF
TRBV5-1,.,.,TRBJ2-1,TGCGCCAGCAGACTAGGGGTACATGAGCAGTTCTTC,CASRLGVHEQFF
TRBV10-3,.,.,TRBJ2-7,TGTGCCATCAGTGAGTCAGGGCTGCCCTACGAGCAGTACTTC,CAISESGLPYEQYF
TRBV18,.,.,TRBJ2-3,TGTGCCAGCTCTAGCACAGATACGCAGTATTTT,CASSSTDTQYF
TRBV30,.,.,TRBJ2-3,TGTGCCTGGAGTGTACTTGGGGCAAGCACAGATACGCAGTATTTT,CAWSVLGASTDTQYF
TRBV28,.,.,TRBJ1-5,TGTGCCAGCAGTCAACAGCAATCAAGCCAGCATTTT,CASSQQQSSQHF
TRBV5-1,.,.,TRBJ2-5,TGCGCCAGCAGATGGACCGAGACCCAGTACTTC,CASRWTETQYF
TRBV10-3,TRBD1,.,TRBJ2-2,TGTGCCATCCGGGGACAGGGTTCTTTCGGGGAGCTGTTTTTT,CAIRGQGSFGELFF
TRBV28,TRBD2,.,TRBJ2-3,TGTGCCAGCACCGATACTAGCGGGAGTTCAGATACGCAGTATTTT,CASTDTSGSSDTQYF
TRBV5-1,.,.,TRBJ1-2,TGCGCCAGCAGCCCGGAATTACCTAACTATGGCTACACCTTC,CASSPELPNYGYTF
TRBV19,.,.,TRBJ2-4,TGTGCCAGTAGTATCTCCAGAGTAGGACTAGCCAAAAACATTCAGTACTTC,CASSISRVGLAKNIQYF
TRBV27,TRBD2,.,TRBJ2-5,TGTGCCAGCAATACAGCGGGAGGAATCCCTATGGGAACCCAGTACTTC,CASNTAGGIPMGTQYF
TRBV9,.,.,TRBJ2-2,TGTGCCAGCAGCGGGGCAGCGGGGAACACCGGGGAGCTGTTTTTT,CASSGAAGNTGELFF
TRBV5-8,.,.,TRBJ2-3,TGTGCCAGCAGCTTGTTCTCCTCCGCAGATGCGCAGTATTTT,CASSLFSSADAQYF
TRBV15,TRBD1,.,TRBJ1-2,TGTGCCACCAGCAGAGAACGTTCCGGGACAGGCAATGGCTACACCTTC,CATSRERSGTGNGYTF
TRBV5-4,.,.,TRBJ2-1,TGTGCCAGCAGCTTGGAGCAGGGAAGCAATGAGCAGTTCTTC,CASSLEQGSNEQFF
TRBV14,.,.,TRBJ2-3,TGTGCCAGCAGCCAAGAAAGACTTACTAGCACAGATACGCAGTATTTT,CASSQERLTSTDTQYF
TRBV11-1,.,.,TRBJ2-7,TGTGCCAGCAGCTTGTCGCTGTTCCCCGAATACGAGCAGTACTTC,CASSLSLFPEYEQYF
TRBV4-1,.,.,TRBJ1-5,TGCGCCAGCAGCCAGGGATCCGTTTCGGTAGGCAATCAGCCCCAGCATTTT,CASSQGSVSVGNQPQHF
TRBV5-1,.,few,TRBJ2-3,TGCGCCAGCCGCAATGACACAGCTAGCACAGATACGCAGTATTTT,CASRNDTASTDTQYF
TRBV9,TRBD1,.,TRBJ2-5,TGTGCCAGCAGCGTCGACAGGGACCAAGAGACCCAGTACTTC,CASSVDRDQETQYF
TRBV5-1,TRBD1,.,TRBJ2-1,TGCGCCAGCAGCTTGGTACAGGGGGCTGGCAATGAGCAGTTCTTC,CASSLVQGAGNEQFF
TRBV30,TRBD2,.,TRBJ2-1,TGTGCCTGGCAGCCTGGACTAGCGGGTCGCGCCTCCTACAATGAGCAGTTCTTC,CAWQPGLAGRASYNEQFF